This T cell receptor beta chain is from a study of blood T cell repertoires in COVID-19 (dated by TCRdb to about 2020). At the level of the whole study: The collaborator samples originated in the United States, Italy and Spain and spanned the acute and convalescent phases of COVID-19. The material from the prospective study consisted of cDNA or gDNA derived from T cells, B-cell-depleted T cells, or PBMCs. The dataset comprised deeply sampled blood TCRbeta repertoires from subjects exposed to, actively infected with, or recovered from COVID-19. The repertoires were released in a freely available public database meant as a resource for research on the immune response to SARS-CoV-2. The samples were drawn from two sources: the first 160 participants of the ongoing ImmuneRACE study, and approximately 1,300 subjects contributed by 6 global collaborators. The sample metadata nearly always contained a de-identified subject ID, COVID-19 status, age in years and sex. HLA class I and class II types, where available, came from metadata supplied by the sample provider rather than from assay-based typing.

Another Seattle source contributed samples from volunteer blood donors who had recovered from COVID-19. Collaborating institutions collected whole blood in K2EDTA tubes following their own protocols. For TCRbeta analysis, collaborators shipped samples as frozen whole blood, isolated PBMCs, or DNA extracted from either of those sample types. What the authors observed across the whole study: Clinical and demographic metadata were provided uncurated, with the amount varying by source and participant.

TCRbeta CDR3 regions were amplified from genomic DNA by means of the immunoSEQ Assay, a bias-controlled multiplex PCR. As for how the authors treated the data: Within the assay, amplification of reference gene primers was used to estimate how many nucleated cells each sample contained. Sequence reads were collapsed and filtered to measure the absolute abundance of every unique TCRbeta CDR3 rearrangement. Productive Simpson clonality was computed per sample as the square root of Simpson's diversity index over productive rearrangements. The table was pulled from immuneACCESS by TCRdb, which kept in-frame rearrangements only. Such tables lose some clones; where checked, under half of the loss comes from unresolved V genes, and the rest has no known cause. For V, J and clone size, that table is used; D and trimming come from the DNA. For this sample there are nearly 300,000 clones; 88% appear just once. In total, the top ten clones hold just under 7% of the sample.

Points on this clone: Its binding antigen is unknown. Per-nucleotide qualities are absent, and no much larger clonotype sits a single base away.

The germline V gene provides CDR1 SGHRS and CDR2 YFSETQ. The germline V and J ends show losses of 2 bases and 4 bases respectively, and no gene match explains 2 bases of the junction. Counted from cysteine to phenylalanine, this CDR3 has 14 amino acids. Of the read, only the CDR3 DNA is kept; its 42 bases are in frame from base 1. The sequence came from a woman aged 25 to 45 who had recovered from COVID-19. Recombination linked TRBV5-1 to TRBJ1-5; TRBD1 lines up with 8 middle nucleotides. Source material: peripheral blood. The CDR3 amino acid sequence is: CASSFTGGNQPQHF. The DNA sequence reads TGCGCCAGCAGCTTCACAGGGGGGAATCAGCCCCAGCATTTT.